This T cell receptor (beta chain) came from a study of blood T cell repertoires in COVID-19 (TCRdb year 2020). Concerning the study at large: Samples from collaborators originated in the United States, Italy and Spain and spanned both the acute and convalescent phases of COVID-19. The prospective study material was composed of cDNA or gDNA derived from T cells, B-cell-depleted T cells, or PBMCs. Deeply sampled blood TCRbeta repertoires from subjects exposed to, actively infected with, or recovered from COVID-19 were included in the dataset. The repertoires were released in a freely available public database meant as a resource for research on the immune response to SARS-CoV-2. The samples were drawn from the first 160 participants of the ongoing ImmuneRACE study and from 1,254 subjects provided by 6 global collaborators. A de-identified subject ID, COVID-19 status, age in years and sex were almost always included in the sample metadata. Where HLA class I and class II types were available, the types were taken from metadata supplied by the sample provider, not from assay-based typing.

Ends trimmed: V by 6 bases, J by 1 base; bases unmatched to a gene: 2. The CDR3 holds 14 amino acids from the cysteine to the phenylalanine. Kept here is only the CDR3 DNA, which spans 42 bases and is read in frame from base 1. According to the germline V gene, CDR1 reads SGHTA and CDR2 reads FQGTGA. The full study reports these points: The quantity of clinical and demographic metadata differed by source and by participant and was supplied without curation.

TCRbeta CDR3 regions were amplified from genomic DNA using the immunoSEQ Assay, a bias-controlled multiplex PCR. Processing in the source paper ran as follows. Within the assay, amplification of reference gene primers was used to estimate how many nucleated cells each sample contained. Sequence reads were collapsed and filtered to measure the absolute abundance of every unique TCRbeta CDR3 rearrangement. For each sample, productive Simpson clonality was calculated as the square root of Simpson's diversity index over productive rearrangements. TCRdb's version of the immuneACCESS table is confined to in-frame rearrangements and falls short of the full clone set. An unresolved V gene accounts for under half of the shortfall where checked; the remainder is of unknown origin. V, J and clone size derive from that table, while D and trimming were established from the DNA sequence. The sample data list about 53,000 clones, and 77% of these were observed just once. The ten largest clonotypes hold 43% of the sample.

Notes on this clone: The specificity of this receptor is unknown. No base-level quality is on record; no much larger clone is a single base apart.

The collaborating institutions used their own protocols to collect whole blood in K2EDTA tubes. For TCRbeta analysis, collaborators shipped samples in one of three forms: frozen whole blood, isolated PBMCs, or DNA extracted from either of those sample types. The sequence joins TRBV7-3 to TRBJ2-2, with 7 central nucleotides matching TRBD1. This clonotype was sampled from a man aged 70-80 years with active or convalescent COVID-19. The sequencing sample was made of peripheral blood. Read as DNA, the sequence is TGTGCCAGCAGGAGGGGGCGGAACACCGGGGAGCTGTTTTTT. It codes for CASRRGRNTGELFF.